A selection of T cell receptor beta chains follows, all from one sample in a study of prognosis after radiotherapy for stage I lung cancer. TCRdb ran MiXCR on the multiplex PCR reads and lists one entry per CDR3 protein. The repertoire consists of some 60,000 distinct CDR3 sequences, with approximately 25% occurring once and the leading ten covering 7.5%. The sequencing here drew on PBMCs, taken before or after stereotactic body radiation therapy (not recorded which). Source of these receptors: a donor over 45 with non-small cell lung cancer. Both conserved end residues are part of each CDR3. A D gene is named only where the DNA matches it firmly. Clone size is shown for a subset of rows, as once, few, many or a class of expanded clone.

d_gene: TRBD1; abundance: many; j_gene: TRBJ2-7; v_gene: TRBV20-1; CDR3nt: TGCAGTGCTAGGGCTCGGGACAGCGTATACGAGCAGTACTTC; CDR3aa: CSARARDSVYEQYF
d_gene: NA; abundance: medium-sized; j_gene: TRBJ1-6; v_gene: TRBV6-2/TRBV6-3; CDR3nt: TGTGCCAGCAGTTCCCGCAGGGACCTAAATTCACCCCTCCACTTT; CDR3aa: CASSSRRDLNSPLHF
d_gene: TRBD1; abundance: many; j_gene: TRBJ1-6; v_gene: TRBV19; CDR3nt: TGTGCCAGTAGTCCGACAGGGACTAATTCACCCCTCCACTTT; CDR3aa: CASSPTGTNSPLHF
d_gene: NA; abundance: many; j_gene: TRBJ1-1; v_gene: TRBV27; CDR3nt: TGTGCCAGCAGCCCTTGGAGGGGGGGCGGTGAAGCTTTCTTT; CDR3aa: CASSPWRGGGEAFF
d_gene: NA; abundance: many; j_gene: TRBJ2-2; v_gene: TRBV20-1; CDR3nt: TGCAGTGCTAGACCGAGGGGGAACACCGGGGAGCTGTTTTTT; CDR3aa: CSARPRGNTGELFF
d_gene: NA; abundance: once; j_gene: TRBJ2-1; v_gene: TRBV6-2/TRBV6-3; CDR3nt: TGTGCCAGCACAGAGGGGGGGGCGGGCAATGAGCAGTTCTTC; CDR3aa: CASTEGGAGNEQFF
d_gene: TRBD2; abundance: many; j_gene: TRBJ2-3; v_gene: TRBV2; CDR3nt: TGTGCCAGCAGAGGGACTAGCGTTGGAGATACGCAGTATTTT; CDR3aa: CASRGTSVGDTQYF
d_gene: NA; abundance: many; j_gene: TRBJ2-1; v_gene: TRBV27; CDR3nt: TGTGCCAGCAGTTTTGGGGGATCCTACAATGAGCAGTTCTTC; CDR3aa: CASSFGGSYNEQFF
d_gene: NA; abundance: NA; j_gene: TRBJ2-7; v_gene: TRBV5-5; CDR3nt: TGTGCCAGCAGCTGGGGTGGGGGCGGCTACGAGCAGTACTTC; CDR3aa: CASSWGGGGYEQYF
d_gene: TRBD1; abundance: NA; j_gene: TRBJ1-5; v_gene: TRBV5-7; CDR3nt: TGTGCCAGCAGCTTGGGGACAGGGCCTTTTTGGGGCAATCAGCCCCAGCATTTT; CDR3aa: CASSLGTGPFWGNQPQHF
d_gene: TRBD1; abundance: many; j_gene: TRBJ2-3; v_gene: TRBV6-1; CDR3nt: TGTGCCAGCAGTGGAGGGACAGGAAGTCGTACGCAGTATTTT; CDR3aa: CASSGGTGSRTQYF
d_gene: TRBD1; abundance: NA; j_gene: TRBJ1-6; v_gene: TRBV6-1; CDR3nt: TGTGCCAGCAGTAGGACAGGGGTATATAATTCACCCCTCCACTTT; CDR3aa: CASSRTGVYNSPLHF
d_gene: TRBD1; abundance: many; j_gene: TRBJ2-5; v_gene: TRBV9; CDR3nt: TGTGCCAGCAGCGGTATTACAGGGGGCAGGGAGACCCAGTACTTC; CDR3aa: CASSGITGGRETQYF
d_gene: NA; abundance: NA; j_gene: TRBJ1-1; v_gene: TRBV24-1; CDR3nt: TGTGCCACCAGTTACTCGAGACATGGGGACACTGAAGCTTTCTTT; CDR3aa: CATSYSRHGDTEAFF
d_gene: NA; abundance: many; j_gene: TRBJ2-7; v_gene: TRBV3-1; CDR3nt: TGTGCCAGCAGCCTCTCAACCTCAGGTGAGCAGTACTTC; CDR3aa: CASSLSTSGEQYF
d_gene: TRBD1; abundance: many; j_gene: TRBJ1-2; v_gene: TRBV12-3/TRBV12-4; CDR3nt: TGTGCCAGCAGTTTTAACAGGGGGTTGGAAGGCTACACCTTC; CDR3aa: CASSFNRGLEGYTF
d_gene: NA; abundance: NA; j_gene: TRBJ2-5; v_gene: TRBV14; CDR3nt: TGTGCCAGCAGCCGGGAATTAGAGGAGACCCAGTACTTC; CDR3aa: CASSRELEETQYF
d_gene: NA; abundance: many; j_gene: TRBJ1-2; v_gene: TRBV2; CDR3nt: TGTGCCAGCAGGAGTGGAGGCTATGGCTACACCTTC; CDR3aa: CASRSGGYGYTF
d_gene: TRBD1; abundance: NA; j_gene: TRBJ1-1; v_gene: TRBV5-4; CDR3nt: TGTGCCAGCAGCTTGGAAGGGGGCGCCCGGGGTGAAGCTTTCTTT; CDR3aa: CASSLEGGARGEAFF
d_gene: TRBD2; abundance: many; j_gene: TRBJ2-7; v_gene: TRBV12-3/TRBV12-4; CDR3nt: TGTGCCAGCAGTAGCGGGGGGGCCTACGAGCAGTACTTC; CDR3aa: CASSSGGAYEQYF
d_gene: TRBD2; abundance: many; j_gene: TRBJ2-3; v_gene: TRBV9; CDR3nt: TGTGCCAGCAGCCCCGGGTGGGGGGGAACAGATACGCAGTATTTT; CDR3aa: CASSPGWGGTDTQYF
d_gene: TRBD1; abundance: medium-sized; j_gene: TRBJ2-3; v_gene: TRBV6-4; CDR3nt: TGTGCCAGCAGTGGACAGGGTACAGATACGCAGTATTTT; CDR3aa: CASSGQGTDTQYF
d_gene: NA; abundance: many; j_gene: TRBJ2-7; v_gene: TRBV28; CDR3nt: TGTGCCAGCAGGGACACTACCTACGAGCAGTACTTC; CDR3aa: CASRDTTYEQYF
d_gene: TRBD1; abundance: NA; j_gene: TRBJ2-7; v_gene: TRBV6-1; CDR3nt: TGTGCCAGCAGATCCGGGACAGGGGGCGTCGATCATTACTTC; CDR3aa: CASRSGTGGVDHYF
d_gene: TRBD1; abundance: many; j_gene: TRBJ2-2; v_gene: TRBV6-1; CDR3nt: TGTGCCAGCGGGGGACAGGGAGACTCGAACACCGGGGAGCTGTTTTTT; CDR3aa: CASGGQGDSNTGELFF
d_gene: TRBD1; abundance: once; j_gene: TRBJ2-6; v_gene: TRBV6-1; CDR3nt: TGTGCCAGCAGCGGACATAGGAACTCAGACAGGGTCTTCTCTGGGGACAACGTCCTGACTTTC; CDR3aa: CASSGHRNSDRVFSGDNVLTF
d_gene: NA; abundance: many; j_gene: TRBJ1-5; v_gene: TRBV2; CDR3nt: TGTGCCAGCAGTGGGTCGGGAAGCAATCAGCCCCAGCATTTT; CDR3aa: CASSGSGSNQPQHF
d_gene: NA; abundance: many; j_gene: TRBJ1-6; v_gene: TRBV20-1; CDR3nt: TGCAGTGCAGTAGTGGACAGTAATTCACCCCTCCACTTT; CDR3aa: CSAVVDSNSPLHF
d_gene: TRBD1; abundance: many; j_gene: TRBJ2-5; v_gene: TRBV12-3/TRBV12-4; CDR3nt: TGTGCCAGCAGTTTCTCGGACAGGGAAGAGACCCAGTACTTC; CDR3aa: CASSFSDREETQYF
d_gene: NA; abundance: many; j_gene: TRBJ1-1; v_gene: TRBV9; CDR3nt: TGTGCCAGCAGCGTAGTACCCGGACCTCTGAACACTGAAGCTTTCTTT; CDR3aa: CASSVVPGPLNTEAFF
d_gene: NA; abundance: many; j_gene: TRBJ1-5; v_gene: TRBV2; CDR3nt: TGTGCCAGCAACTCAGGACATCAGCCCCAGCATTTT; CDR3aa: CASNSGHQPQHF
d_gene: TRBD1; abundance: many; j_gene: TRBJ1-5; v_gene: TRBV20-1; CDR3nt: TGCAGTGCTAGGGACAGGGGATTCGGCAATCAGCCCCAGCATTTT; CDR3aa: CSARDRGFGNQPQHF
d_gene: NA; abundance: many; j_gene: TRBJ1-5; v_gene: TRBV20-1; CDR3nt: TGCAGTGCTAGAGATCAAGGTTTTCAGCCCCAGCATTTT; CDR3aa: CSARDQGFQPQHF
d_gene: TRBD2; abundance: many; j_gene: TRBJ2-7; v_gene: TRBV5-6; CDR3nt: TGTGCCAGCACCAGAGTCCCAGCGGGGGCCGTCGTCTCCTACGAGCAGTACTTC; CDR3aa: CASTRVPAGAVVSYEQYF
d_gene: NA; abundance: many; j_gene: TRBJ2-2; v_gene: TRBV11-1; CDR3nt: TGTGCCAGCAGCTTAGCGAGTCCCACCACCGGGGAGCTGTTTTTT; CDR3aa: CASSLASPTTGELFF
d_gene: NA; abundance: many; j_gene: TRBJ2-1; v_gene: TRBV12-3/TRBV12-4; CDR3nt: TGTGCCAGCAGTTTAGGGGGCAGGGGTAGCTTCTTC; CDR3aa: CASSLGGRGSFF
d_gene: NA; abundance: many; j_gene: TRBJ2-7; v_gene: TRBV18; CDR3nt: TGTGCCAGCTCACCAGGGAAGGGCGACGAGCAGTACTTC; CDR3aa: CASSPGKGDEQYF
d_gene: NA; abundance: NA; j_gene: TRBJ1-3; v_gene: TRBV18; CDR3nt: TGTGCCAGCTCATCCCGGGACGGAGGAAACACCATATATTTT; CDR3aa: CASSSRDGGNTIYF
d_gene: NA; abundance: many; j_gene: TRBJ1-1; v_gene: TRBV6-1; CDR3nt: TGTGCCAGCAGTGCCAGGGGAACTGAAGCTTTCTTT; CDR3aa: CASSARGTEAFF
d_gene: TRBD1; abundance: NA; j_gene: TRBJ2-3; v_gene: TRBV18; CDR3nt: TGTGCCAGCTCACCGCCCTGGAGCGGCCAGGGGGCAGATACGCAGTATTTT; CDR3aa: CASSPPWSGQGADTQYF
d_gene: NA; abundance: many; j_gene: TRBJ1-2; v_gene: TRBV6-5; CDR3nt: TGTGCCAGCAGTTTTACCTCGGCCTCAGGGGGCTACACCTTC; CDR3aa: CASSFTSASGGYTF
d_gene: NA; abundance: many; j_gene: TRBJ1-2; v_gene: TRBV5-6; CDR3nt: TGTGCCAGCAGCTCGGGACGAAATGCCCTGGGCTACACCTTC; CDR3aa: CASSSGRNALGYTF
d_gene: TRBD1; abundance: many; j_gene: TRBJ2-5; v_gene: TRBV7-2; CDR3nt: TGTGCCAGCAGCCCCAAGGGGGCCCAAGAGACCCAGTACTTC; CDR3aa: CASSPKGAQETQYF
d_gene: NA; abundance: NA; j_gene: TRBJ2-1; v_gene: TRBV6-1; CDR3nt: TGTGCCAGCAGTCGGCAAGGGGCGTACAATGAGCAGTTCTTC; CDR3aa: CASSRQGAYNEQFF
d_gene: TRBD2; abundance: many; j_gene: TRBJ2-1; v_gene: TRBV6-2/TRBV6-3; CDR3nt: TGTGCCAGCAGACCCCTAGAGGGCGGGGGGGGTGAGCAGTTCTTC; CDR3aa: CASRPLEGGGGEQFF
d_gene: NA; abundance: many; j_gene: TRBJ2-2; v_gene: TRBV7-9; CDR3nt: TGTGCCAGCAGCTTTAGGTCAGGGAGGACCGGGGAGCTGTTTTTT; CDR3aa: CASSFRSGRTGELFF
d_gene: NA; abundance: many; j_gene: TRBJ1-4; v_gene: TRBV28; CDR3nt: TGTGCCAGCAGTTTACAACAGGGAACTAATGAAAAACTGTTTTTT; CDR3aa: CASSLQQGTNEKLFF
d_gene: NA; abundance: many; j_gene: TRBJ1-2; v_gene: TRBV19; CDR3nt: TGTGCCAGTAGTATGGCGGCCAATGTGGGGGGCTACACCTTC; CDR3aa: CASSMAANVGGYTF
d_gene: TRBD1; abundance: many; j_gene: TRBJ2-7; v_gene: TRBV6-1; CDR3nt: TGTGCCAGCGGTGAACAGGGGCAGGGTTCCTACGAGCAGTACTTC; CDR3aa: CASGEQGQGSYEQYF
d_gene: NA; abundance: many; j_gene: TRBJ2-6; v_gene: TRBV30; CDR3nt: TGTGCCTGGATTCCGAAAGGGGCCAACGTCCTGACTTTC; CDR3aa: CAWIPKGANVLTF